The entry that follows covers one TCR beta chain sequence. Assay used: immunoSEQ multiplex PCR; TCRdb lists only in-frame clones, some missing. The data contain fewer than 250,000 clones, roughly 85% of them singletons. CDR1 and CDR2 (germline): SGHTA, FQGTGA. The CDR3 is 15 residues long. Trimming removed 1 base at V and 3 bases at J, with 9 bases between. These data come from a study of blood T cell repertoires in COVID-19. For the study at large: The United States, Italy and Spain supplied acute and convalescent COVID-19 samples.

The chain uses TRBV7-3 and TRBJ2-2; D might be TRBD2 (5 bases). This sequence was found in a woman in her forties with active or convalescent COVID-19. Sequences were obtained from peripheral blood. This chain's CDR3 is CASSLNGRDTGELFF. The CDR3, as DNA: TGTGCCAGCAGCTTAAATGGGAGAGACACCGGGGAGCTGTTTTTT. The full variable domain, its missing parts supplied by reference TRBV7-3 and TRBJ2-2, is GAGVSQTPSNKVTEKGKYVELRCDPISGHTALYWYRQSLGQGPEFLIYFQGTGAADDSGLPNDRFFAVRPEGSVSTLKIQRTERGDSAVYLCASSLNGRDTGELFFGEGSRLTVL.